This record covers a single T cell receptor (beta chain). Its target is not known. All donors qualified as healthy HIV-negative adults and had experienced no recent acute infections or vaccinations. The source of the sample is a study of shared clonotypes between healthy human individuals. The study's findings and limits: Naive CD4 clonotypes overlapped across several donors at about 5.3%.

Over several immunoSEQ plates, each subset's genomic DNA was distributed in even portions. Using immunoSEQ multiplex PCR, the repertoire was profiled, and TCRdb retains in-frame clones only, with some absent. The sample carries about 600,000 clones, 95% to 98% recorded once. CDR3 length: 17 amino acids. Trimming shortened V by 0 bases and J by 3 bases, and 19 bases separated the two germline ends. CDR1 SGHRS and CDR2 YFSETQ come from the germline V gene. Sequenced input: naive CD4+ T cells sorted from blood. As to subset: CD45RA+ positively selected. The receptor was isolated from a woman aged 30 to 39 in good health. The chain links TRBV5-1 to TRBJ2-7; D unresolved. Written as DNA, the CDR3 is TGCGCCAGCAGCTTGGATTTTAAGGGTAGAGGCTTCTACGAGCAGTACTTC. It codes for CASSLDFKGRGFYEQYF.